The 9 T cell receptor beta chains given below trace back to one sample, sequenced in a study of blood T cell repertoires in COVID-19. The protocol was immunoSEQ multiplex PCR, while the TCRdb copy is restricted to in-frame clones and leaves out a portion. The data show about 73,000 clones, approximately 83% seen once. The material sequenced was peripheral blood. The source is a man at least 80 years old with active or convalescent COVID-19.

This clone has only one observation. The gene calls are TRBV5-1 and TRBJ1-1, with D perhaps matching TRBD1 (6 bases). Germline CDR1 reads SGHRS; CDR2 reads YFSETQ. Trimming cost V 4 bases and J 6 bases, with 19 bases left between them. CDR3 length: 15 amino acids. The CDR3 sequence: CASSPQGSLSAEAFF. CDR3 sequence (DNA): TGCGCCAGCAGCCCCCAGGGGAGTTTGTCGGCTGAAGCTTTCTTT.

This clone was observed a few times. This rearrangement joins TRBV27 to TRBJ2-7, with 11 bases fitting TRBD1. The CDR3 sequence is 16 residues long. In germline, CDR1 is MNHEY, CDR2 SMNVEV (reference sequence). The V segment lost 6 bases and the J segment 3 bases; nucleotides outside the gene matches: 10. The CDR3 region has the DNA TGTGCCAGCAGGGCTATCAGGACAGGGGGCGTCTACGAGCAGTACTTC. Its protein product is CASRAIRTGGVYEQYF.

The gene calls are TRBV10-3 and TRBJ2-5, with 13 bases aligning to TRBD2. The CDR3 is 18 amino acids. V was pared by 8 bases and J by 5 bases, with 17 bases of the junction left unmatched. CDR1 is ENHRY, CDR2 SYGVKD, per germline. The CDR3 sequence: CAIGLRFQTSGRWETQYF. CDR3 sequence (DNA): TGTGCCATCGGGCTGCGGTTCCAGACTAGCGGGAGGTGGGAGACCCAGTACTTC.

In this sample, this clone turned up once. The CDR3 DNA is TGTGCCAGCAGCTACAGGGGATCGGGGCAGTACTTC. This codes for CASSYRGSGQYF. The chain combines TRBV28 with TRBJ2-7, with TRBD1 matching over 7 bases. Looked up from germline, CDR1 is MDHEN and CDR2 is SYDVKM. The CDR3 extends over 12 amino acids. Trimming took 6 bases from V and 9 from J; bases not matched to a gene: 8.

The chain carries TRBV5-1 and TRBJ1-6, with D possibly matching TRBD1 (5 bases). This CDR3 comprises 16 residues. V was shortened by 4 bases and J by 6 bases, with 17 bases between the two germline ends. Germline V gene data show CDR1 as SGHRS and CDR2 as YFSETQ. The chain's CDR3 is CASSRRGGESNSPLHF. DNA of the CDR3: TGCGCCAGCAGCCGACGGGGAGGGGAGAGTAATTCACCCCTCCACTTT.

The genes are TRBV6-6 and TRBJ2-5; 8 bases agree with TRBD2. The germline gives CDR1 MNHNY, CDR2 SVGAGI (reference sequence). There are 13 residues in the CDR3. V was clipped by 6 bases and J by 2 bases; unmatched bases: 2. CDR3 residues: CASSRLAQETQYF. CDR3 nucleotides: TGTGCCAGCAGCCGACTAGCGCAAGAGACCCAGTACTTC.

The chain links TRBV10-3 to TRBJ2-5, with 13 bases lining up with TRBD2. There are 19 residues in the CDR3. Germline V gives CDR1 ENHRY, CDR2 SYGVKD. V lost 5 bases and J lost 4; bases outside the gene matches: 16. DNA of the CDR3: TGTGCCATCAGTCATACCGGACTAGCGGGAGACGTAGTTCGAGAGACCCAGTACTTC. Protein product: CAISHTGLAGDVVRETQYF.

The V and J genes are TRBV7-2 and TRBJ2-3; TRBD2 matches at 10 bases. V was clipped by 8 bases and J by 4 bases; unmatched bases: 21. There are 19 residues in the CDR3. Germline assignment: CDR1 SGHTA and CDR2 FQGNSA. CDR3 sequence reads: CASAPRYKRLAGVPDTQYF. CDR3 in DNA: TGTGCCAGCGCCCCACGGTATAAGCGGCTAGCGGGAGTTCCAGATACGCAGTATTTT.

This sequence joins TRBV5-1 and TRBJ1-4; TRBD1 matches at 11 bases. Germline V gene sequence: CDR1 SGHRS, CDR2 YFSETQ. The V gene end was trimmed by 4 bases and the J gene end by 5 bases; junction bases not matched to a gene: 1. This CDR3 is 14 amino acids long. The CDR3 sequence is CASSRTGGNEKLFF. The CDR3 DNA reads TGCGCCAGCAGCCGGACAGGGGGCAATGAAAAACTGTTTTTT.